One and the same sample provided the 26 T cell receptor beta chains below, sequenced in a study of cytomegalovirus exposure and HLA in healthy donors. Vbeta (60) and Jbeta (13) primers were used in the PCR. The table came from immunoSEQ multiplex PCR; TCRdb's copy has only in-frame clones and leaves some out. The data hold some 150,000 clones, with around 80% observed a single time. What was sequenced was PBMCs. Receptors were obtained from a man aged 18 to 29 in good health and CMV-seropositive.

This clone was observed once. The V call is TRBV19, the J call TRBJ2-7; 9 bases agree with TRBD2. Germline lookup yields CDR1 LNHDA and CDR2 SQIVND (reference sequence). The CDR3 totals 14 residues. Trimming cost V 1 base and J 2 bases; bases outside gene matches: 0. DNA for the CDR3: TGTGCCAGTAGTATAGGCGGGAGGGCCTACGAGCAGTACTTC. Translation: CASSIGGRAYEQYF.

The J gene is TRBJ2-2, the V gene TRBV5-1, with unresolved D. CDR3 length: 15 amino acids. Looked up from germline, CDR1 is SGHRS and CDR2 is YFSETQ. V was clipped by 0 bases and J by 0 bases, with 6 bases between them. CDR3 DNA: TGCGCCAGCAGCTTGGAAGCCGCGAACACCGGGGAGCTGTTTTTT. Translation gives CASSLEAANTGELFF.

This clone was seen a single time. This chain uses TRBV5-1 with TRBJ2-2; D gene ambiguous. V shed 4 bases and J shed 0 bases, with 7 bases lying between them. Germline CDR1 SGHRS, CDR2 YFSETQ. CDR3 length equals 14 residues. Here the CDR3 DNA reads TGCGCCAGCAGCGGGCAGACGAACACCGGGGAGCTGTTTTTT. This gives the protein CASSGQTNTGELFF.

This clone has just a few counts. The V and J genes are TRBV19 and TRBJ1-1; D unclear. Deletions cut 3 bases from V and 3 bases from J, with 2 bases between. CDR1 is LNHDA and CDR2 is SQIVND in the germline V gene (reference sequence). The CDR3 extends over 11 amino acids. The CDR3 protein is CASSIYTEAFF. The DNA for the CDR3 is TGTGCCAGTAGTATCTACACTGAAGCTTTCTTT.

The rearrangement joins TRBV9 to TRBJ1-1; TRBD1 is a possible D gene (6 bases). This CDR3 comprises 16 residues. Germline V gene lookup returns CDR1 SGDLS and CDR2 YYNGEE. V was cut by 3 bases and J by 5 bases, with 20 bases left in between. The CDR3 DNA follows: TGTGCCAGCAGCGGCGGGGGCGGGGGCGGTACGACTGAAGCTTTCTTT. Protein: CASSGGGGGGTTEAFF.

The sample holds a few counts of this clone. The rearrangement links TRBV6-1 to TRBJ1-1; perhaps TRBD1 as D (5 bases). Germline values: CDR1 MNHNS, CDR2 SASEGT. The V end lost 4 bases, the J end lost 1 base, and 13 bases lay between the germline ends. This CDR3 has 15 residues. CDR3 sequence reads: CASSVQQGGNTEAFF. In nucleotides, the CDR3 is TGTGCCAGCAGTGTGCAGCAGGGAGGGAACACTGAAGCTTTCTTT.

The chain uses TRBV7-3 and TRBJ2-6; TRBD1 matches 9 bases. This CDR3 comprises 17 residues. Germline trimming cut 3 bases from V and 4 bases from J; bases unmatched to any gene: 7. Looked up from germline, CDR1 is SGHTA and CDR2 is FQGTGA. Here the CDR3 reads CASSFGTGLGGANVLTF. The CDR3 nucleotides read TGTGCCAGCAGCTTTGGGACAGGGTTAGGGGGGGCCAACGTCCTGACTTTC. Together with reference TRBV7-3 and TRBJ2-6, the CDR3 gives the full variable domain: GAGVSQTPSNKVTEKGKYVELRCDPISGHTALYWYRQSLGQGPEFLIYFQGTGAADDSGLPNDRFFAVRPEGSVSTLKIQRTERGDSAVYLCASSFGTGLGGANVLTFGAGSRLTVL.

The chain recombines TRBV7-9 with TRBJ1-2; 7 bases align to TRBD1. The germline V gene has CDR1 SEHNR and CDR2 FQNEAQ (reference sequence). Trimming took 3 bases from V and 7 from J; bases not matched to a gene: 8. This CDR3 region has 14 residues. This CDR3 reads CASSLAGGMAGYTF. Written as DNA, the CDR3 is TGTGCCAGCAGCTTGGCAGGGGGAATGGCTGGCTACACCTTC.

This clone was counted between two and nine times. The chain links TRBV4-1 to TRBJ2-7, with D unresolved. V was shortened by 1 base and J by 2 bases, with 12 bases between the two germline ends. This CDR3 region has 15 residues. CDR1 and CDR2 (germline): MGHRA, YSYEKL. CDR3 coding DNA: TGCGCCAGCAGCCAAGGTTACCAACAGCCCTACGAGCAGTACTTC. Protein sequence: CASSQGYQQPYEQYF.

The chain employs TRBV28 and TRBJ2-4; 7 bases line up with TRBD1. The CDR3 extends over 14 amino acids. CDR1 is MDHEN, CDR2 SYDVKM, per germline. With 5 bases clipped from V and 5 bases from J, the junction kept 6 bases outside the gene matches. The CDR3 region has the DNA TGTGCCAGCAGTCCCACTGACAGGGAAAACATTCAGTACTTC. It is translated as CASSPTDRENIQYF. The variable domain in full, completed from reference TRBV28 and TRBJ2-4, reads DVKVTQSSRYLVKRTGEKVFLECVQDMDHENMFWYRQDPGLGLRLIYFSYDVKMKEKGDIPEGYSVSREKKERFSLILESASTNQTSMYLCASSPTDRENIQYFGAGTRLSVL.

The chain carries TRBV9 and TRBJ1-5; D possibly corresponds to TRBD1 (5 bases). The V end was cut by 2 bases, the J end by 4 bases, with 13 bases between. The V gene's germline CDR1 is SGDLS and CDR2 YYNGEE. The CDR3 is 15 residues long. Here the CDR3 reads CASSVEPGGNQPQHF. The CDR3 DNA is TGTGCCAGCAGCGTTGAGCCGGGGGGAAATCAGCCCCAGCATTTT.

Written as DNA, the CDR3 is TGTGCCAGCAGTTGGGGACAGGACACAGATACGCAGTATTTT. It yields the protein CASSWGQDTDTQYF. The gene calls are TRBV6-5 and TRBJ2-3; 8 bases are shared with TRBD1. With 4 bases clipped from V and 2 bases from J, the junction kept 2 bases outside the gene matches. Germline CDR1 reads MNHEY; CDR2 reads SVGAGI. The CDR3 runs to 14 residues.

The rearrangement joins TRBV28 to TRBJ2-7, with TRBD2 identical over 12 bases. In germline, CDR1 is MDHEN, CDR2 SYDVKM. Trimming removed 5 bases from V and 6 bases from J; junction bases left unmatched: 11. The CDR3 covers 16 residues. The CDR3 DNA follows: TGTGCCAGCAGTCCCCCCCTAGCGGGAGGGCTTGGCGAGCAGTACTTC. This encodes CASSPPLAGGLGEQYF.

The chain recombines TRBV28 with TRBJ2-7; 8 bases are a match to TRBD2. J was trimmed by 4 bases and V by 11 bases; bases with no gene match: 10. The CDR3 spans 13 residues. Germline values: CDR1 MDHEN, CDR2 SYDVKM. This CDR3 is CAGGAGGRYEQYF. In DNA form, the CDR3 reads TGTGCCGGGGGGGCGGGAGGCCGATACGAGCAGTACTTC.

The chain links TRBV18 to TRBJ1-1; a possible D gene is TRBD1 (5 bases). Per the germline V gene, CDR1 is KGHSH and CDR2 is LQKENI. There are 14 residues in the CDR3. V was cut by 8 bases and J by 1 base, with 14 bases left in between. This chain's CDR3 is CASLLPGGNTEAFF. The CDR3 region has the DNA TGTGCCAGCCTCCTTCCGGGGGGGAACACTGAAGCTTTCTTT.

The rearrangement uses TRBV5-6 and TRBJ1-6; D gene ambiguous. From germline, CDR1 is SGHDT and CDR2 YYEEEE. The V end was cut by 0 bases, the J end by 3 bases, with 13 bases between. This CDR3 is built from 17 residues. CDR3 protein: CASSLGPMSGYNSPLHF. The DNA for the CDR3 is TGTGCCAGCAGCTTGGGACCCATGAGCGGCTATAATTCACCCCTCCACTTT.

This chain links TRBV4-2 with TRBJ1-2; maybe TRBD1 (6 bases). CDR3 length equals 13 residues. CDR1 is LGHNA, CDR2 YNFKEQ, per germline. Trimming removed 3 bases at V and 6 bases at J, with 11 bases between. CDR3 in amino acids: CASSQLQGDGYTF. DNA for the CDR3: TGTGCCAGCAGCCAGCTACAGGGAGATGGCTACACCTTC.

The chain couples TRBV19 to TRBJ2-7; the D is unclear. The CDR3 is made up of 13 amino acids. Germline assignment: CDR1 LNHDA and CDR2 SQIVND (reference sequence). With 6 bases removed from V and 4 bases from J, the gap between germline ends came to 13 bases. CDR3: CASSIEVWYEQYF. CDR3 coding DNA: TGTGCCAGTAGCATTGAGGTGTGGTACGAGCAGTACTTC.

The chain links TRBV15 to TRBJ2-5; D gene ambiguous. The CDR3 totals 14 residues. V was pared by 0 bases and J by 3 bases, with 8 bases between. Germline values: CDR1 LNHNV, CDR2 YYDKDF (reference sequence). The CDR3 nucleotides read TGTGCCACCAGCAGAGATCCCCCGGAAGAGACCCAGTACTTC. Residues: CATSRDPPEETQYF.

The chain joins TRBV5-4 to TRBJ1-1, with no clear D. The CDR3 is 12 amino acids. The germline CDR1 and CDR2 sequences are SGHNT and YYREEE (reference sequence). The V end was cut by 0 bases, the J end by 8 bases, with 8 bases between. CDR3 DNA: TGTGCCAGCAGCTTGGCAGGTTACGAAGCTTTCTTT. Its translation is CASSLAGYEAFF.

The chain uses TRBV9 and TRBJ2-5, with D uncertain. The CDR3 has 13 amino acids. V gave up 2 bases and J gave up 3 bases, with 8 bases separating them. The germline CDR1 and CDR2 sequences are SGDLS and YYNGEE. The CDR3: CASSVTGEETQYF. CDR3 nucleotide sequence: TGTGCCAGCAGCGTTACGGGTGAAGAGACCCAGTACTTC.

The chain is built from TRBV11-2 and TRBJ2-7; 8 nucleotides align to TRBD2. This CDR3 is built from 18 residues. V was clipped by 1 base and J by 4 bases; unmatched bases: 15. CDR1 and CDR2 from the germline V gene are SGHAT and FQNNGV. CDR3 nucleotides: TGTGCCAGCAGCTTAGTTCGGGGGGGTTGGGGGAGTGGATACGAGCAGTACTTC. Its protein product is CASSLVRGGWGSGYEQYF.

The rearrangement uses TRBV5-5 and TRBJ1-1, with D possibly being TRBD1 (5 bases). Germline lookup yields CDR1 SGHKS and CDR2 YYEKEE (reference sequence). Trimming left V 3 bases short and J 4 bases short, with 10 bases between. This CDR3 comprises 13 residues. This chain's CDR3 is CASSSWGGTEAFF. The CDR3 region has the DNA TGTGCCAGCAGCTCGTGGGGGGGCACTGAAGCTTTCTTT.

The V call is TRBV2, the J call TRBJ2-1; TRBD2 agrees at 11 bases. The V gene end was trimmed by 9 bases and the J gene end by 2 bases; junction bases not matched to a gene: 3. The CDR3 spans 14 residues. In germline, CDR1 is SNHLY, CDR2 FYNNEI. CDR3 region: CASQLAGAYNEQFF. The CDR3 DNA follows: TGTGCCAGTCAACTAGCGGGAGCCTACAATGAGCAGTTCTTC. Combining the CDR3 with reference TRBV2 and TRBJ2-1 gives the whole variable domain EPEVTQTPSHQVTQMGQEVILRCVPISNHLYFYWYRQILGQKVEFLVSFYNNEISEKSEIFDDQFSVERPDGSNFTLKIRSTKLEDSAMYFCASQLAGAYNEQFFGPGTRLTVL.

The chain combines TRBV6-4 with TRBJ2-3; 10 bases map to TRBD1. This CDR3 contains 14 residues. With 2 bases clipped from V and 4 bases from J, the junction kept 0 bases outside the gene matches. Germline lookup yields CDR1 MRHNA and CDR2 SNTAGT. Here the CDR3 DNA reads TGTGCCAGCAGTGACGGGACAGGGGCAGATACGCAGTATTTT. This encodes CASSDGTGADTQYF.

The CDR3 spells CASSLDQGLQGSTEAFF. In DNA form, the CDR3 reads TGTGCCAGCAGCTTAGATCAAGGTCTACAGGGGAGCACTGAAGCTTTCTTT. This chain uses TRBV11-2 with TRBJ1-1; 7 bases are a match to TRBD1. CDR1 and CDR2 from the germline V gene are SGHAT and FQNNGV. The V gene end was trimmed by 0 bases and the J gene end by 4 bases; junction bases not matched to a gene: 11. The CDR3 has 17 residues.